This T cell receptor (beta chain) derives from a study of blood T cell repertoires in COVID-19. Turning to the study itself: PBMCs, B-cell-depleted T cells, or T cells provided the cDNA or gDNA that made up the material.

This CDR3 contains 13 residues. Authors' methods: Nucleated cell number was recorded as an estimate derived from reference gene primer amplification. Using immunoSEQ multiplex PCR, the repertoire was profiled, and TCRdb retains in-frame clones only, with some absent. V and J calls and clone size are copied from that table; D and trimming were computed from the DNA. This table holds nearly 200,000 clones, around 81% found once. This sequence joins TRBV21-1 and TRBJ1-3; the table's D call TRBD1 went unverified against the DNA. TRBV21-1 is classified as a pseudogene. The sequencing input was peripheral blood. This receptor was taken from a man between 60 and 75 years old with COVID-19, enrolled during active disease. CDR3 residues: CASSIRGRNTIYF. The DNA for the CDR3 is TGTGCCAGCAGCATCAGGGGAAGAAACACCATATATTTT.